A single sample is the source of the 8 T cell receptor beta chains below, sequenced in a study of blood T cell repertoires in COVID-19. The repertoire was sequenced with immunoSEQ multiplex PCR; TCRdb's copy has only in-frame clones and lacks some. The data contain a few hundred thousand clones, about nine tenths of them singletons. Sequencing was done on a sample of PBMCs or T cells enriched from blood (not recorded which). These receptors originate from a woman aged 50 to 60 who had been exposed to COVID-19.

The J gene is TRBJ1-2, the V gene TRBV21-1; TRBD1, the D gene given by the table, was not confirmed from the DNA. TRBV21-1 is a pseudogene. CDR3 length: 17 amino acids. The CDR3 DNA follows: TGTGCCAGCAGCTCCCAGGACAGGGGGCCCCCTAGCTATGGCTACACCTTC. Translating it yields CASSSQDRGPPSYGYTF.

The chain combines TRBV6-1 with TRBJ2-3; 7 nucleotides align to TRBD1. This CDR3 region has 14 residues. The germline V gene encodes CDR1 MNHNS and CDR2 SASEGT. The V and J ends lost 1 base and 3 bases, in that order; junction bases with no gene match: 1. This CDR3 reads CASSEDRGTDTQYF. The CDR3 nucleotides read TGTGCCAGCAGTGAAGACAGGGGAACAGATACGCAGTATTTT.

The rearrangement links TRBV28 to TRBJ2-7, with 9 bases identical to TRBD2. Per germline, CDR1 MDHEN and CDR2 SYDVKM. This CDR3 region has 15 residues. V gave up 6 bases and J gave up 2 bases; unmatched junction bases: 8. Written as DNA, the CDR3 is TGTGCCAGCAGCCCCGCTGGCGGGGGGGCCTACGAGCAGTACTTC. This codes for CASSPAGGGAYEQYF. The variable domain in full, with the rest retrieved from reference TRBV28 and TRBJ2-7, is DVKVTQSSRYLVKRTGEKVFLECVQDMDHENMFWYRQDPGLGLRLIYFSYDVKMKEKGDIPEGYSVSREKKERFSLILESASTNQTSMYLCASSPAGGGAYEQYFGPGTRLTVT.

Only one count was recorded for this clone. This rearrangement joins TRBV10-3 to TRBJ2-7, with 8 bases identical to TRBD1. The V gene end was trimmed by 3 bases and the J gene end by 12 bases; junction bases not matched to a gene: 7. This CDR3 spans 12 amino acids. Germline CDR1 is ENHRY and CDR2 is SYGVKD. CDR3 nucleotide sequence: TGTGCCATCAGTGAAGACAGGGGAAGGGGGTACTTC. It is translated as CAISEDRGRGYF.

The chain employs TRBV11-2 and TRBJ2-3; 7 bases fit TRBD2. This CDR3 spans 15 amino acids. Looked up from germline, CDR1 is SGHAT and CDR2 is FQNNGV. Losses at the gene ends were 1 base for V and 1 base for J; bases not matched to a gene: 2. The CDR3 bases are TGTGCCAGCAGCTTAGGGAGCGGGGGCACAGATACGCAGTATTTT. Protein sequence: CASSLGSGGTDTQYF. Variable domain in full (rest from reference TRBV11-2 and TRBJ2-3): EAGVAQSPRYKIIEKRQSVAFWCNPISGHATLYWYQQILGQGPKLLIQFQNNGVVDDSQLPKDRFSAERLKGVDSTLKIQPAKLEDSAVYLCASSLGSGGTDTQYFGPGTRLTVL.

This clone has more than one count but fewer than ten. The chain combines TRBV2 with TRBJ1-6; TRBD1 might be the D (6 bases). Trimming stripped 6 bases from V and 2 bases from J, with 14 bases between. This CDR3 region has 16 residues. The germline V gene encodes CDR1 SNHLY and CDR2 FYNNEI. The DNA of the CDR3 is TGTGCCAGCAGATCCACAGGGTTCGCCTATAATTCACCCCTCCACTTT. Residues: CASRSTGFAYNSPLHF.

This clone has a handful of counts. This chain links TRBV19 with TRBJ1-5, with D possibly TRBD1 on 5 matching bases. The CDR3 is 16 residues long. Between the trimmed V and J ends, which lost 6 bases and 2 bases, there was a span of 17 bases. Germline CDR1 reads LNHDA; CDR2 reads SQIVND (reference sequence). DNA of the CDR3: TGTGCCAGTAGGGGGAAGGGGATAAATGGCAATCAGCCCCAGCATTTT. Its protein is CASRGKGINGNQPQHF.

The J gene is TRBJ2-1, the V gene TRBV27, with 8 positions matching TRBD1. With V trimmed by 5 bases and J by 6 bases, 3 bases remained unmatched. Germline assignment: CDR1 MNHEY and CDR2 SMNVEV (reference sequence). This CDR3 is built from 13 residues. CDR3: CASSLGQGNEQFF. The CDR3 DNA reads as TGTGCCAGCAGTCTAGGACAGGGCAATGAGCAGTTCTTC.